The 8 T cell receptor beta chains below come from one sample, sequenced in a study of shared clonotypes between healthy human individuals. Method: immunoSEQ multiplex PCR; TCRdb's copy keeps in-frame clones and lacks some. The repertoire holds over 400,000 clones, with roughly 95% as singletons. The sequencing input was naive CD4+ T cells sorted from blood. Subset specified: CD45RA+ positively selected. The receptor source for this set is a woman in her twenties or thirties in good health.

The chain is built from TRBV6-1 and TRBJ1-3; D is undetermined. There are 15 residues in the CDR3. CDR1 MNHNS and CDR2 SASEGT come from the germline V gene. V gave up 2 bases and J gave up 0 bases, with 8 bases separating them. Here the CDR3 DNA reads TGTGCCAGCAGTGAAAGGCAGTTCTCTGGAAACACCATATATTTT. Translated: CASSERQFSGNTIYF.

The gene calls are TRBV6-5 and TRBJ1-3; D might be TRBD1 (5 bases). The V end lost 6 bases, the J end lost 6 bases, and 15 bases lay between the germline ends. The CDR3 is 14 residues long. The V gene's germline CDR1 is MNHEY and CDR2 SVGAGI. This chain's CDR3 is CASRPRRGTNTIYF. The CDR3 DNA reads TGTGCCAGCAGACCCCGCCGGGGCACAAACACCATATATTTT.

The rearrangement links TRBV4-1 to TRBJ2-1; no clear D. Looked up from germline, CDR1 is MGHRA and CDR2 is YSYEKL. Between the trimmed V and J ends, which lost 0 bases and 9 bases, there was a span of 9 bases. CDR3 length: 13 amino acids. CDR3 nucleotide sequence: TGCGCCAGCAGCCAAGAATCCCACCTTGAGCAGTTCTTC. This translates into CASSQESHLEQFF.

J is TRBJ1-2 and V is TRBV27, with unresolved D. This CDR3 has 14 amino acids. Between the trimmed V and J ends, which lost 5 bases and 4 bases, there was a span of 14 bases. Germline V gives CDR1 MNHEY, CDR2 SMNVEV (reference sequence). The chain's CDR3 is CASSKKTGVYGYTF. In nucleotides, the CDR3 is TGTGCCAGCAGTAAAAAGACGGGCGTCTATGGCTACACCTTC.

J is TRBJ1-2 and V is TRBV28; TRBD1 matches at 10 bases. The CDR3 is made up of 17 amino acids. The J segment lost 5 bases and the V segment lost 4 bases, leaving 13 bases of the junction unmatched. CDR1 and CDR2 from the germline V gene are MDHEN and SYDVKM. The CDR3 sequence is CASSSPPTRDRGYGYTF. CDR3 bases: TGTGCCAGCAGTTCACCCCCGACTCGGGACAGGGGATATGGCTACACCTTC.

The rearrangement uses TRBV19 and TRBJ2-7, with 9 bases matching TRBD1. Germline CDR1 reads LNHDA; CDR2 reads SQIVND (reference sequence). This CDR3 spans 15 amino acids. V dropped 3 bases and J dropped 4; count of bases not matched to a gene: 7. CDR3 coding DNA: TGTGCCAGTAGTATGAGGGGACAGGGTTTATACGAGCAGTACTTC. It yields the protein CASSMRGQGLYEQYF.

The chain joins TRBV5-4 to TRBJ1-3; D ambiguous. This CDR3 contains 14 residues. V was cut by 1 base and J by 2 bases, with 7 bases left in between. In germline, CDR1 is SGHNT, CDR2 YYREEE (reference sequence). The CDR3 region has the DNA TGTGCCAGCAGCTTGAAGGGAGCTGGAAACACCATATATTTT. Amino acids: CASSLKGAGNTIYF.

The genes are TRBV2 and TRBJ2-3; TRBD2 matches 7 bases. The V and J ends lost 6 bases and 4 bases, in that order; junction bases with no gene match: 10. The CDR3 runs to 15 residues. Germline V gene lookup returns CDR1 SNHLY and CDR2 FYNNEI. The CDR3, as DNA: TGTGCCAGCAGCGATACTAGCGCGCGTCCAGATACGCAGTATTTT. This translates into CASSDTSARPDTQYF.